The 23 T cell receptor beta chains below were found in one sample sequenced in a study of blood T cell repertoires in COVID-19. Produced via immunoSEQ multiplex PCR; TCRdb's table is partial and in-frame only. The sample carries 220,000 or so clones, approximately 84% recorded once. Sequenced material: peripheral blood. These receptors originate from a woman aged 25 to 45 who had recovered from COVID-19.

The V and J genes are TRBV27 and TRBJ1-2, with no clear D. From germline, CDR1 is MNHEY and CDR2 SMNVEV (reference sequence). This CDR3 contains 14 residues. The germline V and J ends were trimmed by 4 bases and 4 bases, with 13 bases remaining between them. In nucleotides, the CDR3 is TGTGCCAGCAGTTCCAGACGGAGGGCCTATGGCTACACCTTC. Its protein is CASSSRRRAYGYTF.

The chain couples TRBV7-9 to TRBJ1-3, with 8 bases that match TRBD1. V trimming: 1 base; J trimming: 0 bases; junction bases outside the gene matches: 5. The CDR3 loop spans 17 amino acids. Germline loops: CDR1 SEHNR, CDR2 FQNEAQ (reference sequence). DNA of the CDR3: TGTGCCAGCAGCTTAGAGGGGGACAGGTTCTCTGGAAACACCATATATTTT. Encoded protein: CASSLEGDRFSGNTIYF.

V is TRBV14 and J is TRBJ1-4; D is unresolved. This CDR3 region has 12 residues. The germline V gene has CDR1 SGHDN and CDR2 FVKESK. Trimming pared 1 base from V and 9 bases from J, leaving 6 bases between. In DNA form, the CDR3 reads TGTGCCAGCAGCCAAGTACAGAAAAAACTGTTTTTT. Protein: CASSQVQKKLFF.

This clone is medium-sized within its sample. V gene TRBV7-9 combines with J gene TRBJ1-2, with D perhaps TRBD1 (5 bases). The germline V gene has CDR1 SEHNR and CDR2 FQNEAQ (reference sequence). CDR3 size: 13 residues. V was cut by 1 base and J by 9 bases, with 12 bases left in between. CDR3 residues: CASSLDQGQRYTF. DNA for the CDR3: TGTGCCAGCAGCTTAGATCAAGGACAACGCTACACCTTC.

This clone was seen just once. This chain connects TRBV19 to TRBJ2-5, with 8 positions matching TRBD2. Trimming cost V 5 bases and J 0 bases; bases outside gene matches: 8. This CDR3 has 16 amino acids. Germline V gene lookup returns CDR1 LNHDA and CDR2 SQIVND (reference sequence). CDR3 protein: CASSPQTSAYQETQYF. The CDR3 DNA reads TGTGCCAGTAGTCCTCAGACTAGCGCATACCAAGAGACCCAGTACTTC. Combining the CDR3 with reference TRBV19 and TRBJ2-5 gives the whole variable domain DGGITQSPKYLFRKEGQNVTLSCEQNLNHDAMYWYRQDPGQGLRLIYYSQIVNDFQKGDIAEGYSVSREKKESFPLTVTSAQKNPTAFYLCASSPQTSAYQETQYFGPGTRLLVL.

The sample holds a few counts of this clone. V and J are TRBV7-7 and TRBJ2-1; perhaps TRBD2 as D (5 bases). The CDR3 spans 15 residues. The germline gives CDR1 SSHAT, CDR2 FNYEAQ (reference sequence). The ends were cut back, 2 bases at V and 2 bases at J, with 10 bases in the middle. The CDR3 nucleotides are TGTGCCAGCAGCTTAAGGCGGGCCGCCTACAATGAGCAGTTCTTC. It codes for CASSLRRAAYNEQFF.

CDR3 sequence: CASSAYQGYEQYF. The CDR3 DNA is TGTGCCAGCAGTGCCTACCAGGGGTACGAGCAGTACTTC. V is TRBV27 and J is TRBJ2-7; D is perhaps TRBD1 (6 bases). The CDR3 extends over 13 amino acids. Germline assignment: CDR1 MNHEY and CDR2 SMNVEV (reference sequence). The germline V and J ends were trimmed by 5 bases and 4 bases, with 12 bases remaining between them.

The chain employs TRBV6-5 and TRBJ2-7; D is possibly TRBD1 (6 bases). The CDR3 contains 14 residues. CDR1 and CDR2 from the germline V gene are MNHEY and SVGAGI. Trimming took 5 bases from V and 2 from J, leaving 13 bases between them. This chain's CDR3 is CASSKRQETYEQYF. The CDR3 DNA sequence: TGTGCCAGCAGTAAACGACAGGAGACCTACGAGCAGTACTTC.

The V gene is TRBV12-3 or TRBV12-4, the J gene TRBJ2-1; D unresolved. This CDR3 contains 13 residues. The germline V and J ends were trimmed by 5 bases and 11 bases, with 16 bases remaining between them. CDR3 bases: TGTGCCAGCAGTGTCAGACTCAGAGTTCAGCAGTTCTTC. It codes for CASSVRLRVQQFF.

The rearrangement links TRBV5-8 to TRBJ2-1, with D possibly TRBD2 on 6 matching bases. From germline, CDR1 is SGHTS and CDR2 YDEGEE. CDR3 length: 15 residues. The ends were cut back, 1 base at V and 7 bases at J, with 15 bases in the middle. The CDR3 DNA reads TGTGCCAGCAGCTTGCCGGGTCTAGCGAGGAATGAGCAGTTCTTC. It encodes CASSLPGLARNEQFF.

The chain is built from TRBV6-4 and TRBJ1-1; maybe TRBD1 (6 bases). CDR3 size: 13 residues. Germline V gives CDR1 MRHNA, CDR2 SNTAGT. The V end lost 4 bases, the J end lost 2 bases, and 8 bases lay between the germline ends. CDR3: CASSVQGNTEAFF. The CDR3 DNA reads TGTGCCAGCAGTGTACAGGGCAACACTGAAGCTTTCTTT.

This chain uses TRBV27 with TRBJ1-5; 7 bases fit TRBD1. The CDR3 totals 13 residues. The junction had 5 bases not matched to a gene; V was cut back by 5 bases and J by 7 bases. Per germline, CDR1 MNHEY and CDR2 SMNVEV (reference sequence). In DNA form, the CDR3 reads TGTGCCAGCAGTCCGACAGGGCCCCAGCCCCAGCATTTT. Amino acids: CASSPTGPQPQHF.

The chain joins TRBV19 to TRBJ1-1, with TRBD1 matching 11 bases. Germline V gives CDR1 LNHDA, CDR2 SQIVND (reference sequence). The CDR3 runs 15 residues. V was clipped by 9 bases and J by 6 bases; unmatched bases: 12. The CDR3 loop reads CASRDRGRGEPEAFF. CDR3 sequence (DNA): TGTGCCAGCCGGGACAGGGGGAGAGGGGAGCCTGAAGCTTTCTTT.

The V call is TRBV12-1, the J call TRBJ2-1; the table's D call TRBD2 went unverified against the DNA. TRBV12-1 is classified as a pseudogene. The CDR3 contains 16 residues. For the CDR3, the DNA is TGTGCCAGCAGTTCATCCGCCAGACTAATATACAATGAGCAGTTCTTC. As protein: CASSSSARLIYNEQFF.

The rearrangement uses TRBV28 and TRBJ1-2; unclear D gene. Germline V gene sequence: CDR1 MDHEN, CDR2 SYDVKM. V gave up 7 bases and J gave up 11 bases, with 14 bases separating them. The CDR3 has 11 residues. As DNA, the CDR3 is TGTGCCAGCAAGCAACGAGGGTGGTACACCTTC. As protein: CASKQRGWYTF.

V usage is TRBV6-1 and J usage is TRBJ2-7, with 7 nucleotides matching TRBD1. Germline V lookup: CDR1 MNHNS, CDR2 SASEGT. Unmatched junction bases numbered 9, after V lost 2 bases and J lost 5 bases. The CDR3 extends over 15 amino acids. CDR3 in amino acids: CASSESRGPLHEQYF. DNA for the CDR3: TGTGCCAGCAGTGAATCGAGGGGGCCCTTACACGAGCAGTACTTC.

This rearrangement joins TRBV10-3 to TRBJ1-3, with D perhaps TRBD1 (5 bases). V gave up 9 bases and J gave up 3 bases, with 15 bases separating them. CDR1 is ENHRY, CDR2 SYGVKD, per germline. The CDR3 is 14 amino acids. CDR3 DNA: TGTGCCATTGAGAAGGGGCTCGGTGGAAACACCATATATTTT. Amino acids: CAIEKGLGGNTIYF.

This chain joins TRBV9 and TRBJ2-2, with TRBD2 identical over 11 bases. The CDR3 is 15 amino acids. From germline, CDR1 is SGDLS and CDR2 YYNGEE. Trimming cost V 2 bases and J 6 bases; bases outside gene matches: 3. CDR3 sequence: CASSVTSGSPGELFF. In DNA, the CDR3 is TGTGCCAGCAGCGTTACTAGCGGGAGTCCCGGGGAGCTGTTTTTT.

This clone was seen only once. The CDR3 nucleotides are TGTGCCAGCAGCCCAGGGCCCCTTTGGGGCGGGGAGCTGTTTTTT. This translates into CASSPGPLWGGELFF. The chain has TRBV7-3 and TRBJ2-2; D is perhaps TRBD1 (5 bases). V dropped 5 bases and J dropped 7 bases, with 17 bases sitting between them. Germline V lookup: CDR1 SGHTA, CDR2 FQGTGA. The CDR3 extends over 15 amino acids.

The rearrangement links TRBV7-2 to TRBJ2-5, with 9 bases fitting TRBD1. The CDR3 has 14 residues. Germline CDR1 reads SGHTA; CDR2 reads FQGNSA. Unmatched junction bases numbered 3, after V lost 5 bases and J lost 2 bases. CDR3 DNA sequence: TGTGCCAGCAGCCACGACAGGGGGCAAGAGACCCAGTACTTC. Translated: CASSHDRGQETQYF.

This chain connects TRBV4-1 to TRBJ2-7; D not certain. The CDR3 has 14 amino acids. The germline V and J ends were trimmed by 0 bases and 1 base, with 7 bases remaining between them. From germline, CDR1 is MGHRA and CDR2 YSYEKL. CDR3 DNA: TGCGCCAGCAGCCAAGAACTGACTTCCTACGAGCAGTACTTC. Translation: CASSQELTSYEQYF.

This clone was seen a few times. This chain uses TRBV7-3 with TRBJ2-1, with D perhaps matching TRBD1 (5 bases). Per the germline V gene, CDR1 is SGHTA and CDR2 is FQGTGA. The CDR3 is made up of 15 amino acids. V shed 5 bases and J shed 0 bases, with 11 bases lying between them. This chain's CDR3 is CASSLDSSSYNEQFF. The CDR3 bases are TGTGCCAGCAGCCTCGACAGTTCCTCCTACAATGAGCAGTTCTTC.

This clone occurred once. The V gene is TRBV5-1, the J gene TRBJ2-7; TRBD2 matches at 12 bases. The J segment lost 4 bases and the V segment lost 0 bases, leaving 5 bases of the junction unmatched. CDR1 is SGHRS, CDR2 YFSETQ, per germline. The CDR3 has 16 amino acids. The CDR3 DNA is TGCGCCAGCAGCTTGGCGACTAGCGGGAGTACGTACGAGCAGTACTTC. Translation: CASSLATSGSTYEQYF.